A single sample is the source of the 5 T cell receptor beta chains below, sequenced in a study of HIV-infected patients and healthy controls. TCRdb analysed the 5' RACE reads with MiXCR anew, one entry per CDR3 protein. The table includes tens of thousands of distinct CDR3 sequences, around 16% detected once. The sequenced material came from CD4+ T cells from blood. The receptors stem from a human donor in good health.

The sample holds many counts of this clonotype. The J gene is TRBJ2-7, the V gene TRBV20-1; a possible D gene is TRBD2 (5 bases). V dropped 5 bases and J dropped 2 bases, with 16 bases sitting between them. The CDR3 length is 14 residues. Looked up from germline, CDR1 is DFQATT and CDR2 is SNEGSKA (reference sequence). This CDR3 is CSAPRVDLPYEQYF. CDR3 DNA sequence: TGCAGTGCTCCGCGGGTAGATCTTCCCTACGAGCAGTACTTC.

This clonotype was seen more than once but under ten times. This rearrangement joins TRBV20-1 to TRBJ2-3; 10 positions agree with TRBD2. The CDR3 is made up of 14 amino acids. CDR1 and CDR2 (germline): DFQATT, SNEGSKA (reference sequence). The trim removed 6 bases at V and 2 bases at J, leaving 5 bases unmatched. For the CDR3, the DNA is TGCAGTGCCGGGACTAGCGACTACACAGATACGCAGTATTTT. This gives the protein CSAGTSDYTDTQYF.

In its sample, this clonotype was seen many times. CDR3 amino acids: CASSLRDSTFGANVLTF. The CDR3 nucleotides are TGTGCCAGCAGCCTCCGGGACAGCACTTTTGGGGCCAACGTCCTGACTTTC. The chain has TRBV6-2 or TRBV6-3 and TRBJ2-6; 7 positions agree with TRBD1. The CDR3 runs to 17 residues. Germline assignment: CDR1 MNHEY and CDR2 SVGEGT. Trimming at V came to 6 bases and at J to 3 bases, leaving 11 bases not matched to a gene.

This clonotype was picked up a small number of times. The J gene is TRBJ2-3, the V gene TRBV7-9; D unclear. Germline V gene sequence: CDR1 SEHNR, CDR2 FQNEAQ (reference sequence). This CDR3 contains 15 residues. V gave up 3 bases and J gave up 0 bases, with 10 bases separating them. The CDR3 DNA reads TGTGCCAGCAGCTTGGGCAGTGCTAGCACAGATACGCAGTATTTT. Protein: CASSLGSASTDTQYF. The full variable domain, in which reference TRBV7-9 and TRBJ2-3 provide the parts outside the CDR3, is DTGVSQNPRHKITKRGQNVTFRCDPISEHNRLYWYRQTLGQGPEFLTYFQNEAQLEKSRLLSDRFSAERPKGSFSTLEIQRTEQGDSAMYLCASSLGSASTDTQYFGPGTRLTVL.

There are a few counts of this clonotype. This chain links TRBV12-2 with TRBJ2-2. TRBV12-2 is a pseudogene segment. There are 17 residues in the CDR3. Here the CDR3 DNA reads TGTGCAAGTCGCTTATGGACGAAACGGACGAACACCGGGGAGCTGTTTTTT. The encoded protein is CASRLWTKRTNTGELFF.